These 17 T cell receptor beta chains were sequenced from one sample in a study of shared clonotypes between healthy human individuals. Only in-frame clones appear in the TCRdb table, and some are missing; sequencing was by immunoSEQ multiplex PCR. The table records 650,000 to 700,000 clones, roughly 88% of them present only once. Sequencing was carried out using memory CD8+ T cells from PBMCs. Subset described: CD45RO+ cells pooled with CCR7-negative TemRA cells. The receptor source for this set is a man between 18 and 35 years old in good health. Some clones in this sample may be carry-over from other donors' samples.

The chain recombines TRBV29-1 with TRBJ1-1; D uncertain. Germline-derived CDR1 and CDR2 are SQVTM and ANQGSEA. This CDR3 region has 11 residues. The V and J ends lost 5 bases and 3 bases respectively, with 7 bases between them. The CDR3 DNA is TGCAGCGTTTGGTTGGACACTGAAGCTTTCTTT. It codes for CSVWLDTEAFF.

CDR3 region: CASTLLALRDEQYF. The CDR3 nucleotides are TGTGCCAGCACTCTCCTAGCCCTGAGGGACGAGCAGTACTTC. V and J are TRBV7-9 and TRBJ2-5; maybe TRBD2 (5 bases). The J call may be in error: the DNA end matches TRBJ2-7 better. Germline V gives CDR1 SEHNR, CDR2 FQNEAQ (reference sequence). The CDR3 runs 14 residues.

The chain employs TRBV30 and TRBJ2-2, with D perhaps TRBD1 (6 bases). Germline lookup yields CDR1 GTSNPN and CDR2 SVGIG (reference sequence). The CDR3 has 20 amino acids. Trimming left V 2 bases short and J 5 bases short, with 30 bases between. In DNA, the CDR3 is TGTGCCTGGAGTTCCCCCCCCGACAGGAACATCCTAATCCATACCGGGGAGCTGTTTTTT. Translated, it gives CAWSSPPDRNILIHTGELFF.

This chain uses TRBV5-1 with TRBJ1-1; 8 bases match TRBD1. This CDR3 spans 12 amino acids. CDR1 is SGHRS and CDR2 is YFSETQ in the germline V gene. V was pared by 5 bases and J by 5 bases, with 2 bases of the junction left unmatched. In nucleotides, the CDR3 is TGCGCCAGCAGAGACAGGGGAACTGAAGCTTTCTTT. Translation gives CASRDRGTEAFF.

J is TRBJ1-5 and V is TRBV28; D gene ambiguous. The CDR3 contains 14 residues. V lost 5 bases to trimming and J lost 0 bases, with 8 bases between them. Per germline, CDR1 MDHEN and CDR2 SYDVKM. CDR3: CASSPERSNQPQHF. The DNA of the CDR3 is TGTGCCAGCAGTCCCGAACGTAGCAATCAGCCCCAGCATTTT.

The rearrangement links TRBV7-9 to TRBJ2-7, with TRBD2 as a possible D gene (6 bases). V was pared by 5 bases and J by 3 bases, with 20 bases between. Germline values: CDR1 SEHNR, CDR2 FQNEAQ (reference sequence). CDR3 length: 16 residues. The CDR3 DNA is TGTGCCAGCAGCCCTTCGGGGCGGGACCCCAACTACGAGCAGTACTTC. It yields the protein CASSPSGRDPNYEQYF.

The CDR3 sequence is CASGIDRDGYTF. The CDR3, as DNA: TGTGCTAGTGGTATCGACAGGGATGGCTACACCTTC. J is TRBJ1-2 and V is TRBV12-5; 7 nucleotides agree with TRBD1. Germline CDR1 reads LGHNT; CDR2 reads FRNRAP. V lost 5 bases, J lost 6 bases, and 3 bases stayed unmatched. The CDR3 loop spans 12 amino acids.

This rearrangement joins TRBV6-1 to TRBJ1-2; D remains unclear. Germline CDR1 and CDR2: MNHNS and SASEGT. The germline V and J ends were trimmed by 3 bases and 5 bases, with 7 bases remaining between them. The CDR3 is 12 amino acids. The CDR3, as DNA: TGTGCCAGCAGTGAGCGAAGGTATGGCTACACCTTC. It translates to CASSERRYGYTF.

On this clone itself: The junction and the germline gene differ at one end; a read error may be behind it. CDR3 DNA: TGCGCCAGCAGCCAAGATTTTACAGGGCCTAACTATGGCTACACCTTC. Translating it yields CASSQDFTGPNYGYTF. The rearrangement uses TRBV5-4 and TRBJ1-2; a weak D match, TRBD1 (6 bases). Looked up from germline, CDR1 is SGHNT and CDR2 is YYREEE (reference sequence). This CDR3 contains 16 residues.

This clone was found once. This rearrangement joins TRBV7-2 to TRBJ1-5; 9 bases match TRBD1. V shed 5 bases, J shed 7 bases, and the junction held 9 bases outside the gene matches. CDR3 size: 15 residues. CDR1 and CDR2 (germline): SGHTA, FQGNSA. The CDR3 region has the DNA TGTGCCAGCAGCCCCTGGGGACAGGGAAGCCAGCCCCAGCATTTT. Its translation is CASSPWGQGSQPQHF.

The chain couples TRBV28 to TRBJ2-3; D gene ambiguous. V was shortened by 2 bases and J by 3 bases, with 21 bases between the two germline ends. The germline V gene encodes CDR1 MDHEN and CDR2 SYDVKM. The CDR3 is 18 residues long. CDR3 nucleotide sequence: TGTGCCAGCAGTTTAAGTCGTGCGGCCCTCGCTCATACAGATACGCAGTATTTT. This encodes CASSLSRAALAHTDTQYF.

The rearrangement joins TRBV19 to TRBJ1-1; D remains ambiguous. Germline CDR1 LNHDA, CDR2 SQIVND (reference sequence). The CDR3 runs to 13 residues. The V and J ends lost 7 bases and 3 bases respectively, with 12 bases between them. Written as DNA, the CDR3 is TGTGCCAGTATGAAGAGTGTGTACACTGAAGCTTTCTTT. Protein: CASMKSVYTEAFF.

CDR3 sequence (DNA): TGTGCCAGCAGTCGTAGAGGGAGCAATCAGCCCCAGCATTTT. Translating it yields CASSRRGSNQPQHF. This chain connects TRBV28 to TRBJ1-5; D ambiguous. V was trimmed by 5 bases and J by 1 base, leaving 9 bases between them. This CDR3 spans 14 amino acids. The germline gives CDR1 MDHEN, CDR2 SYDVKM.

In DNA form, the CDR3 reads TGTGCCAGCAGCCGGCGTTGGGACTACCCACAGTTCTTC. It translates to CASSRRWDYPQFF. The V call is TRBV7-2, the J call TRBJ2-1, with TRBD2 matching 7 bases. J lost 13 bases, V lost 5 bases, and 11 bases had no gene match. The V gene's germline CDR1 is SGHTA and CDR2 FQGNSA. The CDR3 consists of 13 residues.

This sequence joins TRBV7-6 and TRBJ2-2; 10 bases line up with TRBD1. The CDR3 runs to 17 residues. Germline assignment: CDR1 SGHVS and CDR2 FNYEAQ. V dropped 6 bases and J dropped 3; count of bases not matched to a gene: 10. The CDR3, as DNA: TGTGCCAGCAGTTCCACCCCTGGACAGGGGGACACCGGGGAGCTGTTTTTT. It is translated as CASSSTPGQGDTGELFF.

The V gene is TRBV10-2, the J gene TRBJ2-1; TRBD1 aligns across 7 bases. V trimming: 4 bases; J trimming: 2 bases; junction bases outside the gene matches: 8. Per germline, CDR1 WSHSY and CDR2 SAAADI. This CDR3 spans 16 amino acids. The CDR3: CASSGGVRGPYNEQFF. CDR3 in DNA: TGCGCCAGCAGTGGGGGTGTTAGGGGGCCCTACAATGAGCAGTTCTTC.

J is TRBJ2-1 and V is TRBV5-6, with 12 bases lining up with TRBD2. This CDR3 region has 16 residues. V shed 3 bases, J shed 2 bases, and the junction held 3 bases outside the gene matches. The germline V gene has CDR1 SGHDT and CDR2 YYEEEE. CDR3 protein: CASSSGLAGPYNEQFF. CDR3 nucleotide sequence: TGTGCCAGCAGCTCCGGACTAGCGGGGCCCTACAATGAGCAGTTCTTC.